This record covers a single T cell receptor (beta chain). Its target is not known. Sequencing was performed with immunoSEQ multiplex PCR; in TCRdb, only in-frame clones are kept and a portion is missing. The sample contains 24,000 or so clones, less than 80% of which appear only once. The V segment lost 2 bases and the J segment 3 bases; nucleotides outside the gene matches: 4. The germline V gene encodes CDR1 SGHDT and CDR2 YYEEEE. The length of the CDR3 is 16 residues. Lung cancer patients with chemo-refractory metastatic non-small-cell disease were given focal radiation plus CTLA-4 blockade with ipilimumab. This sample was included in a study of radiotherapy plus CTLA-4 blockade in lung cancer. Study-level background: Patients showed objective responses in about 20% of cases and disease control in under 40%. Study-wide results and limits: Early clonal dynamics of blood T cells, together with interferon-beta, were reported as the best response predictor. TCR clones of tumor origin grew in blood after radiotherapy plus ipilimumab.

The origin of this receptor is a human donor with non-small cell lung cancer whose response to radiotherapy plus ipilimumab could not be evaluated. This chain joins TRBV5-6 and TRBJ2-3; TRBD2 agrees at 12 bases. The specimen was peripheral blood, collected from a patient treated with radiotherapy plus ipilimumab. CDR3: CASSFIGTSGTDTQYF. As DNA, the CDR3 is TGTGCCAGCAGCTTTATCGGGACTAGCGGGACAGATACGCAGTATTTT. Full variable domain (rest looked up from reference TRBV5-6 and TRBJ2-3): DAGVTQSPTHLIKTRGQQVTLRCSPKSGHDTVSWYQQALGQGPQFIFQYYEEEERQRGNFPDRFSGHQFPNYSSELNVNALLLGDSALYLCASSFIGTSGTDTQYFGPGTRLTVL.